The rows below give T cell receptor beta chains drawn from one sample of a study of blood T cells in healthy people across ages. TCRdb fed the 5' RACE reads into MiXCR, producing one record per CDR3 protein. The repertoire holds approximately 600,000 distinct CDR3 sequences, about 54% seen once, with around 37% in the top ten. Material: blood. Source of these receptors: a man between 60 and 70 years old in good health. CDR3s leave out the opening cysteine and the closing phenylalanine or tryptophan. The order of the fields is V gene, J gene, CDR3 protein.

v_gene: TRBV20-1
j_gene: TRBJ2-4
CDR3aa: SARDQGAIAKNIQY

v_gene: TRBV12-3/TRBV12-4
j_gene: TRBJ2-5
CDR3aa: ASRNSRDLGGQY

v_gene: TRBV6-4
j_gene: TRBJ2-7
CDR3aa: ASSEEKAATYEQY

v_gene: TRBV2
j_gene: TRBJ1-2
CDR3aa: ASSRSGTGGVHYGYT

v_gene: TRBV6-2/TRBV6-3
j_gene: TRBJ1-6
CDR3aa: ASSPGGSWNSPLH

v_gene: TRBV7-9
j_gene: TRBJ2-6
CDR3aa: ASSPNSGRTSGANVLT

v_gene: TRBV15
j_gene: TRBJ2-1
CDR3aa: ATSRDRDPRNEQF

v_gene: TRBV4-2
j_gene: TRBJ2-5
CDR3aa: ASSQEIGHGRETQY

v_gene: TRBV27
j_gene: TRBJ2-7
CDR3aa: ASSVSSSGEQY

v_gene: TRBV4-1
j_gene: TRBJ2-1
CDR3aa: ASSQTQLAGASYNEQF

v_gene: TRBV21-1
j_gene: TRBJ2-6
CDR3aa: ASSKAGTGLLSGANVLT

v_gene: TRBV7-9
j_gene: TRBJ1-2
CDR3aa: ASSARASDYGYT

v_gene: TRBV6-5
j_gene: TRBJ1-1
CDR3aa: ASSDKATNTEAF

v_gene: TRBV28
j_gene: .
CDR3aa: ASSSTGTGEQY

v_gene: TRBV29-1
j_gene: TRBJ2-7
CDR3aa: SASGTYPLEQY

v_gene: TRBV20-1
j_gene: .
CDR3aa: SARTSGGKEGHEQY

v_gene: TRBV20-1
j_gene: TRBJ2-1
CDR3aa: SAVHRGSRNEQF

v_gene: TRBV3-1
j_gene: TRBJ1-2
CDR3aa: ASSKEPQGSYGYT

v_gene: TRBV15
j_gene: TRBJ1-2
CDR3aa: ATSRDWDGYGYT

v_gene: TRBV7-9
j_gene: TRBJ1-2
CDR3aa: PSSARGTDYGYT